The rows below give T cell receptor beta chains drawn from one sample of a study of blood T cell repertoires in COVID-19. Data came from immunoSEQ multiplex PCR; TCRdb stores just in-frame clones and leaves some out. Among approximately 300,000 clones listed, about 86% were seen once. The sequenced material came from peripheral blood. These receptors were obtained from a person aged 65-85 years with COVID-19, enrolled during active disease. The CDR3 runs from the conserved cysteine through the conserved F or W. Fields, in order: V gene, clone size, D gene, J gene, CDR3 DNA, CDR3 protein. The D gene is left open where the match is weak. Some rows have no size entry. The others give once, few or many, or a class for an expanded clone.

v_gene: TRBV23-1
abundance: -
d_gene: -
j_gene: TRBJ1-5
CDR3nt: TGCGCCGATGGAGAGGGTCCTCAGCCCCAGCATTTT
CDR3aa: CADGEGPQPQHF

v_gene: TRBV14
abundance: -
d_gene: TRBD2
j_gene: TRBJ2-3
CDR3nt: TGTGCCAGCAGCCAAGCCGGGACTAGCGGGGGTGTTACGCAGTATTTT
CDR3aa: CASSQAGTSGGVTQYF

v_gene: TRBV5-6
abundance: -
d_gene: -
j_gene: TRBJ2-1
CDR3nt: TGTGCCAGCACCACCCGGAGAGGAAGCTCCTACAATGAGCAGTTCTTC
CDR3aa: CASTTRRGSSYNEQFF

v_gene: TRBV3-1/TRBV3-2
abundance: -
d_gene: -
j_gene: TRBJ1-1
CDR3nt: TGTGCCAGCAGCCAAGTGGCTAGTTGGTTTGAAGCTTTCTTT
CDR3aa: CASSQVASWFEAFF

v_gene: TRBV2
abundance: once
d_gene: -
j_gene: TRBJ1-1
CDR3nt: TGTGCCAGCAGTGAAGCGACTACCAACACGGGAGCTTTCTTT
CDR3aa: CASSEATTNTGAFF

v_gene: TRBV10-3
abundance: -
d_gene: TRBD2
j_gene: TRBJ2-3
CDR3nt: TGTGCCATCAGCAGCGGGGGGGCCGGAGATACGCAGTATTTT
CDR3aa: CAISSGGAGDTQYF

v_gene: TRBV7-3
abundance: -
d_gene: -
j_gene: TRBJ2-1
CDR3nt: TGTGCCAGCAGCTTATTTGGGCCACTCGGTGAGCAGTTCTTC
CDR3aa: CASSLFGPLGEQFF

v_gene: TRBV5-1
abundance: few
d_gene: -
j_gene: TRBJ1-1
CDR3nt: TGCGCCAGCAGCTTCCCAGACAAGCAAGCTTTCTTT
CDR3aa: CASSFPDKQAFF

v_gene: TRBV5-6
abundance: -
d_gene: -
j_gene: TRBJ1-2
CDR3nt: TGTGCCAGCAGCTTGTCAGGTCGGACAGACTACTATGGCTACACCTTC
CDR3aa: CASSLSGRTDYYGYTF

v_gene: TRBV28
abundance: -
d_gene: TRBD1
j_gene: TRBJ2-5
CDR3nt: TGTGCCAGCAGTGCGCCGACAGGGATGGAGGAGACCCAGTACTTC
CDR3aa: CASSAPTGMEETQYF

v_gene: TRBV28
abundance: -
d_gene: -
j_gene: TRBJ1-3
CDR3nt: TGTGCCAGCAGTTTATTGGGCTCGAGAACCATATATTTT
CDR3aa: CASSLLGSRTIYF

v_gene: TRBV7-2
abundance: -
d_gene: TRBD2
j_gene: TRBJ2-7
CDR3nt: TGTGCCAGCAGCTTAGGACGACTAGCGGACTACGAGCAGTACTTC
CDR3aa: CASSLGRLADYEQYF

v_gene: TRBV4-1
abundance: -
d_gene: TRBD1
j_gene: TRBJ1-1
CDR3nt: TGCGCCAGCAGCCTTGACAGGGGGAACACTGAAGCTTTCTTT
CDR3aa: CASSLDRGNTEAFF

v_gene: TRBV28
abundance: -
d_gene: -
j_gene: TRBJ2-3
CDR3nt: TGTGCCAGCAGTTTGAAGGGGCTTAGCACAGATACGCAGTATTTT
CDR3aa: CASSLKGLSTDTQYF

v_gene: TRBV6-6
abundance: -
d_gene: -
j_gene: TRBJ2-5
CDR3nt: TGTGCCAGCAGTTACGATGGGGAGTACCAAGAGACCCAGTACTTC
CDR3aa: CASSYDGEYQETQYF

v_gene: TRBV3-1/TRBV3-2
abundance: -
d_gene: TRBD1
j_gene: TRBJ1-4
CDR3nt: TGTGCCAGCAGCCTTAGGACAGGGTTTGATGAAAAACTGTTTTTT
CDR3aa: CASSLRTGFDEKLFF

v_gene: TRBV3-1/TRBV3-2
abundance: many
d_gene: -
j_gene: TRBJ2-7
CDR3nt: TGTGCCAGCAGCCAAGGTAACAGGGAATACGAGCAGTACTTC
CDR3aa: CASSQGNREYEQYF

v_gene: TRBV7-8
abundance: -
d_gene: -
j_gene: TRBJ1-2
CDR3nt: TGTGCCAGCAGCTTAGCTTCTTGGGAAGGGGACTATGGCTACACCTTC
CDR3aa: CASSLASWEGDYGYTF

v_gene: TRBV6-2/TRBV6-3
abundance: -
d_gene: -
j_gene: TRBJ2-3
CDR3nt: TGTGCCAGCAGTTACTCGAACCTAGCAACAGATACGCAGTATTTT
CDR3aa: CASSYSNLATDTQYF

v_gene: TRBV6-1
abundance: -
d_gene: TRBD1
j_gene: TRBJ1-4
CDR3nt: TGTGCCAGCAGTGAGAGTACTGTGGGGACAGGGGGCTTCGAAAAACTGTTTTTT
CDR3aa: CASSESTVGTGGFEKLFF

v_gene: TRBV28
abundance: -
d_gene: -
j_gene: TRBJ1-2
CDR3nt: TGTGCCAGCAGCACTTTCGGGGGGGTAGGATATGACTACACCTTC
CDR3aa: CASSTFGGVGYDYTF

v_gene: TRBV4-1
abundance: -
d_gene: -
j_gene: TRBJ1-1
CDR3nt: TGCGCCAGCAGCCAAGCGCCCGCCGGTGGCACTGAAGCTTTCTTT
CDR3aa: CASSQAPAGGTEAFF

v_gene: TRBV3-1/TRBV3-2
abundance: few
d_gene: -
j_gene: TRBJ2-3
CDR3nt: TGTGCCAGCAGCTCAGGGATGGGGAGGATTGCAGATACGCAGTATTTT
CDR3aa: CASSSGMGRIADTQYF

v_gene: TRBV10-3
abundance: -
d_gene: TRBD2
j_gene: TRBJ2-7
CDR3nt: TGTGCCACCCAGAGGGCGGGAGACGCCTACGAGCAGTACTTC
CDR3aa: CATQRAGDAYEQYF

v_gene: TRBV11-3
abundance: -
d_gene: -
j_gene: TRBJ2-2
CDR3nt: TGTGCCAGCAGCTTCGCGGGAAACACCGGGGAGCTGTTTTTT
CDR3aa: CASSFAGNTGELFF

v_gene: TRBV29-1
abundance: -
d_gene: TRBD1
j_gene: TRBJ1-2
CDR3nt: TGCAGCGCCTGGACAGGGGGCTACACCTTC
CDR3aa: CSAWTGGYTF

v_gene: TRBV24-1
abundance: -
d_gene: TRBD2
j_gene: TRBJ2-5
CDR3nt: TGTGCCACCAGTGATTTGGCCGGGGGGGGGAAAGAGACCCAGTACTTC
CDR3aa: CATSDLAGGGKETQYF

v_gene: TRBV6-2/TRBV6-3
abundance: -
d_gene: TRBD1
j_gene: TRBJ1-1
CDR3nt: TGTGCCAGCAGTCCCGGGACAGGGACGTTGATGAACACTGAAGCTTTCTTT
CDR3aa: CASSPGTGTLMNTEAFF

v_gene: TRBV19
abundance: once
d_gene: -
j_gene: TRBJ1-5
CDR3nt: TGTGCCAGTAGTATAAATGACTTTAGCAATCAGCCCCAGCATTTT
CDR3aa: CASSINDFSNQPQHF

v_gene: TRBV5-6
abundance: -
d_gene: TRBD1
j_gene: TRBJ1-5
CDR3nt: TGTGCCAGCAGCTTGGGGACAGGGCTTAGCAATCAGCCCCAGCATTTT
CDR3aa: CASSLGTGLSNQPQHF

v_gene: TRBV9
abundance: -
d_gene: TRBD2
j_gene: TRBJ2-1
CDR3nt: TGTGCCAGCAGCGTAGGCATTTTAAAGGCGGGAGGGCCTAGGAATGAGCAGTTCTTC
CDR3aa: CASSVGILKAGGPRNEQFF

v_gene: TRBV6-5
abundance: few
d_gene: TRBD2
j_gene: TRBJ2-1
CDR3nt: TGTGCCAGCACCCTAGCGGGAGGTTACAATGAGCAGTTCTTC
CDR3aa: CASTLAGGYNEQFF

v_gene: TRBV11-3
abundance: once
d_gene: TRBD2
j_gene: TRBJ2-3
CDR3nt: TGTGCCAGCAGCTTCCGGGAGGGAGGCACAGATACGCAGTATTTT
CDR3aa: CASSFREGGTDTQYF

v_gene: TRBV11-1
abundance: -
d_gene: -
j_gene: TRBJ2-7
CDR3nt: TGTGCCAGCAGCCACAGCAGCGGCAGGGGAGAGCAGTACTTC
CDR3aa: CASSHSSGRGEQYF

v_gene: TRBV5-4
abundance: -
d_gene: -
j_gene: TRBJ2-2
CDR3nt: TGTGCCAGCAGCTCGATACAGGGCGGGGAGCTGTTTTTT
CDR3aa: CASSSIQGGELFF

v_gene: TRBV10-3
abundance: -
d_gene: -
j_gene: TRBJ2-6
CDR3nt: TGTGCCATCGGAGGACAGTTGCCAACGATCTCTGGGGCCAACGTCCTGACTTTC
CDR3aa: CAIGGQLPTISGANVLTF

v_gene: TRBV19
abundance: -
d_gene: -
j_gene: TRBJ1-2
CDR3nt: TGTGCCAGTAGTATAGATCTAATTGGCGGGTTGAATGGCTACACCTTC
CDR3aa: CASSIDLIGGLNGYTF

v_gene: TRBV7-2
abundance: -
d_gene: -
j_gene: TRBJ2-7
CDR3nt: TGTGCCAGCAGCTCCCGGGGGGCAGCCGCGGCAGTCCCCTACGAGCAGTACTTC
CDR3aa: CASSSRGAAAAVPYEQYF

v_gene: TRBV6-2/TRBV6-3
abundance: few
d_gene: -
j_gene: TRBJ2-7
CDR3nt: TGTGCCAGCAGCCGACTAGATCGGCGGAACGAGCAGTACTTC
CDR3aa: CASSRLDRRNEQYF

v_gene: TRBV4-3
abundance: few
d_gene: -
j_gene: TRBJ1-3
CDR3nt: TGCGCCAGCAGCCCGCAAATACTCACAGGGTCTGTGGACATATATTTT
CDR3aa: CASSPQILTGSVDIYF

v_gene: TRBV7-2
abundance: -
d_gene: -
j_gene: TRBJ1-2
CDR3nt: TGTGCCAGCAGCTTAGAACGAAGTGGAGTTGGCGGCTACACCTTC
CDR3aa: CASSLERSGVGGYTF

v_gene: TRBV14
abundance: -
d_gene: TRBD1
j_gene: TRBJ2-1
CDR3nt: TGTGCCAGCAGCGCCATGACAGGGAGCAATGAGCAGTTCTTC
CDR3aa: CASSAMTGSNEQFF

v_gene: TRBV2
abundance: -
d_gene: -
j_gene: TRBJ1-5
CDR3nt: TGTGCCAGCAGTGAAGCTATATTTAATAGCAATCAGCCCCAGCATTTT
CDR3aa: CASSEAIFNSNQPQHF

v_gene: TRBV7-3
abundance: -
d_gene: -
j_gene: TRBJ2-5
CDR3nt: TGTGCCAGCAGCTTAGACAGTCAAGAGACCCAGTACTTC
CDR3aa: CASSLDSQETQYF

v_gene: TRBV4-3
abundance: -
d_gene: -
j_gene: TRBJ1-1
CDR3nt: TGCGCCAGCAGCCCCGGCGGGATCCTGAACACTGAAGCTTTCTTT
CDR3aa: CASSPGGILNTEAFF

v_gene: TRBV7-3
abundance: -
d_gene: -
j_gene: TRBJ2-3
CDR3nt: TGTGCCAGCAGCATCAGCGGTGGCACAGATACGCAGTATTTT
CDR3aa: CASSISGGTDTQYF

v_gene: TRBV2
abundance: few
d_gene: -
j_gene: TRBJ1-2
CDR3nt: TGTGCCAGCACCCTAACTAGGGGGAACTATGGCTACACCTTC
CDR3aa: CASTLTRGNYGYTF

v_gene: TRBV5-6
abundance: -
d_gene: TRBD1
j_gene: TRBJ1-1
CDR3nt: TGTGCCAGCAGCGCCGGGACAGGGTCTGCCACTGAAGCTTTCTTT
CDR3aa: CASSAGTGSATEAFF

v_gene: TRBV2
abundance: -
d_gene: -
j_gene: TRBJ2-2
CDR3nt: TGTGCCAGCAGTGTCGAACTCGACACCGGGGAGCTGTTTTTT
CDR3aa: CASSVELDTGELFF

v_gene: TRBV2
abundance: -
d_gene: -
j_gene: TRBJ1-4
CDR3nt: TGTGCCAGCAGGGCCCAGGGTAATGAAAAACTGTTTTTT
CDR3aa: CASRAQGNEKLFF

v_gene: TRBV19
abundance: -
d_gene: TRBD2
j_gene: TRBJ2-1
CDR3nt: TGTGCCAGTAGTATAGTTCGACTAGCGGGAGATTACAATGAGCAGTTCTTC
CDR3aa: CASSIVRLAGDYNEQFF

v_gene: TRBV6-1
abundance: -
d_gene: -
j_gene: TRBJ1-2
CDR3nt: TGTGCCAGCAGTGAATCAGGGCAGGTTCGAGGCTACACCTTC
CDR3aa: CASSESGQVRGYTF

v_gene: TRBV19
abundance: -
d_gene: TRBD1
j_gene: TRBJ1-1
CDR3nt: TGTGCCAGTAGCCGCGGACAGGGGGCTAGGGAAGCTTTCTTT
CDR3aa: CASSRGQGAREAFF

v_gene: TRBV5-1
abundance: once
d_gene: -
j_gene: TRBJ1-3
CDR3nt: TGCGCCAGCAGCTTGATAAATGGAAACACCATATATTTT
CDR3aa: CASSLINGNTIYF

v_gene: TRBV1
abundance: -
d_gene: -
j_gene: TRBJ2-5
CDR3nt: TGCACCAGCAGCCATAGGACAGGGGTTGAGACCCAGTACTTC
CDR3aa: CTSSHRTGVETQYF